This T cell receptor beta chain was sequenced for a study of cytomegalovirus exposure and HLA in healthy donors. Comment on this clone: Its antigen is unknown.

The study ran its PCR with 60 Vbeta and 13 Jbeta primers. The method was immunoSEQ multiplex PCR; TCRdb's version includes in-frame clones alone and lacks a portion of them. The data contain about 150,000 clones, more than 70% of them singletons. All donors participated as healthy donors of bone marrow. Study-wide results and caveats: Rare TCR sequences dominated, though some public TCRs recurred in many donors. In all likelihood, a cluster of highly shared sequence variants was a sequencing artifact.

The CDR3 runs to 12 residues. V lost 4 bases to trimming and J lost 7 bases, with 10 bases between them. Looked up from germline, CDR1 is MGHRA and CDR2 is YSYEKL. This receptor was obtained from a boy between 2 and 10 years old in good health and CMV-seronegative. Sequencing was performed on PBMCs. V and J are TRBV4-1 and TRBJ1-1, with a weak D call TRBD1 (5 bases). CDR3 sequence (DNA): TGCGCCAGCAGCCCCCCGGGGGGTGAAGCTTTCTTT. Its protein product is CASSPPGGEAFF.